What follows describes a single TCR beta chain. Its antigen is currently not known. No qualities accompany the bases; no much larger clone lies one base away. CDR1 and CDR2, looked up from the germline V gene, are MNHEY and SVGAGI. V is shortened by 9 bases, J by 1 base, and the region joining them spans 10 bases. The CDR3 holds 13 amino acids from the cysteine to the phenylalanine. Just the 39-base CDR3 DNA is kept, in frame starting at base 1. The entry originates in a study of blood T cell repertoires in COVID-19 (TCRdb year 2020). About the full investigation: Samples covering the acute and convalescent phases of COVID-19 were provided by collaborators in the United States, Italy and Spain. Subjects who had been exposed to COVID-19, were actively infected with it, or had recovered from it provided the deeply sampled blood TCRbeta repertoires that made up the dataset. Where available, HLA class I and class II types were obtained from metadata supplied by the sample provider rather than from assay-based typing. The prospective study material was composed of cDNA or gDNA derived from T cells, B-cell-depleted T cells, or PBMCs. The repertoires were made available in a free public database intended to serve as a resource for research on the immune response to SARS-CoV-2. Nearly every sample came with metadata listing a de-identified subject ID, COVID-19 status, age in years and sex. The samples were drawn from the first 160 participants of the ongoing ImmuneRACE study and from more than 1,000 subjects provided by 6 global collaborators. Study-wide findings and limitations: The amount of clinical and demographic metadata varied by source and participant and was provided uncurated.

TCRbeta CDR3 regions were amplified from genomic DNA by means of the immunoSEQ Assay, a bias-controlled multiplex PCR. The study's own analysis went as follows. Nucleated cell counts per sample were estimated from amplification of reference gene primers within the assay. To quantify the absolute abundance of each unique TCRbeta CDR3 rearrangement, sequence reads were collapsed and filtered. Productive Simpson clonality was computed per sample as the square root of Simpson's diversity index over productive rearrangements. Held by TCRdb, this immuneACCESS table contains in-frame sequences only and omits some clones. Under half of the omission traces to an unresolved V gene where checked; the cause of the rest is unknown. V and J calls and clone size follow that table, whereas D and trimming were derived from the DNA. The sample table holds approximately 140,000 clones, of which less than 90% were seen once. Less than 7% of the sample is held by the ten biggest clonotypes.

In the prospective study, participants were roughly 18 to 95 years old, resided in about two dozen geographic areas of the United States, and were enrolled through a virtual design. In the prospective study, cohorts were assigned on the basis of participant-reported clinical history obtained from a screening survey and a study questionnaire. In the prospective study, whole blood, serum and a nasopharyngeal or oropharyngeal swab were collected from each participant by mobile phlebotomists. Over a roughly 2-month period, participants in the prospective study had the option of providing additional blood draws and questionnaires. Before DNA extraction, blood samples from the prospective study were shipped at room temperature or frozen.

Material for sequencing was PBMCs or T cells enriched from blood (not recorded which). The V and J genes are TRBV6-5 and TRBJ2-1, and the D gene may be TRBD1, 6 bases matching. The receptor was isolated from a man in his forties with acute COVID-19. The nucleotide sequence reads TGTGCCAGTAAACAGGGATCCTACAATGAGCAGTTCTTC. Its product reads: CASKQGSYNEQFF.